The 15 T cell receptor beta chains presented below share a single source sample, sequenced in a study of OX40 agonist ivuxolimab in advanced cancers. Profiling relied on immunoSEQ multiplex PCR, and the TCRdb table lists in-frame clones only, not all of them. Altogether roughly 87,000 clones are present, about 90% being singletons, with the ten largest covering 8.4%. Sample: CD4+ or CD8+ T cells sorted from blood, taken in a trial of the OX40 agonist ivuxolimab. These receptors all come from an adult with an advanced solid tumor such as melanoma, head and neck, liver or kidney cancer.

This clone was picked up a small number of times. The chain employs TRBV19 and TRBJ2-1, with TRBD2 matching 8 bases. The V segment lost 6 bases and the J segment 7 bases; nucleotides outside the gene matches: 5. This CDR3 has 13 amino acids. Looked up from germline, CDR1 is LNHDA and CDR2 is SQIVND (reference sequence). CDR3 sequence reads: CASRASGSNEQFF. The CDR3 DNA reads TGTGCCAGTAGGGCTAGCGGGTCTAATGAGCAGTTCTTC.

The chain links TRBV5-1 to TRBJ2-7; the match to TRBD1 covers 11 bases. Per the germline V gene, CDR1 is SGHRS and CDR2 is YFSETQ. V lost 4 bases, J lost 5 bases, and 2 bases stayed unmatched. The length of the CDR3 is 13 residues. The CDR3 loop is CASSAGQGDEQYV. CDR3 bases: TGCGCCAGCAGCGCGGGACAGGGGGACGAGCAGTACGTC.

The rearrangement joins TRBV23-1 to TRBJ2-7; TRBD1 agrees at 7 bases. TRBV23-1 is marked as an open reading frame, function uncertain. V lost 2 bases to trimming and J lost 0 bases; unmatched junction nucleotides: 16. The CDR3 length is 19 residues. This chain's CDR3 is CASSQVGTASCESSYEQYV. The CDR3 DNA sequence: TGCGCCAGCAGTCAAGTTGGGACAGCTAGCTGCGAAAGCTCCTACGAGCAGTACGTC.

The chain joins TRBV7-9 to TRBJ2-7, with unresolved D. Germline lookup yields CDR1 SEHNR and CDR2 FQNEAQ (reference sequence). V shed 5 bases and J shed 5 bases, with 10 bases lying between them. The CDR3 is 12 amino acids. In nucleotides, the CDR3 is TGTGCCAGCAGCCCCCGAGGAGACGAGCAGTACGTC. As protein: CASSPRGDEQYV.

The V and J genes are TRBV9 and TRBJ2-1, with D uncertain. Germline V lookup: CDR1 SGDLS, CDR2 YYNGEE. V was pared by 4 bases and J by 1 base, with 18 bases between. The CDR3 sequence is 17 residues long. CDR3 sequence: CASSNPTYSLSYNEQFF. DNA for the CDR3: TGTGCCAGCAGCAACCCAACGTACTCGCTATCCTACAATGAGCAGTTCTTC.

The rearrangement links TRBV20-1 to TRBJ2-1; D is perhaps TRBD1 or TRBD2 (5 bases each). Germline V gives CDR1 DFQATT, CDR2 SNEGSKA (reference sequence). The V end was cut by 5 bases, the J end by 10 bases, with 9 bases between. There are 10 residues in the CDR3. The CDR3 DNA follows: TGCAGTGCTGGGGGACCCGAGCAGTTCTTC. Residues: CSAGGPEQFF.

This clone was picked up one time. The V gene is TRBV6-5, the J gene TRBJ2-1; 7 nucleotides match TRBD1. Germline V gene sequence: CDR1 MNHEY, CDR2 SVGAGI. This CDR3 spans 15 amino acids. The V and J ends lost 6 bases and 1 base, in that order; junction bases with no gene match: 6. The CDR3 nucleotides are TGTGCCAGCAGCCACAGGGGAAGGTCCTACAATGAGCAGTTCTTC. Amino acid sequence: CASSHRGRSYNEQFF.

This clone has only a few counts. The J gene is TRBJ1-6, the V gene TRBV30, with 7 bases identical to TRBD1. The CDR3 covers 15 residues. The V gene's germline CDR1 is GTSNPN and CDR2 SVGIG (reference sequence). With 3 bases clipped from V and 7 bases from J, the junction kept 9 bases outside the gene matches. The CDR3 reads CAWSDPGQWNSPLHF. The CDR3 coding sequence is TGTGCCTGGAGCGACCCGGGACAGTGGAATTCACCCCTCCACTTT.

This chain joins TRBV28 and TRBJ1-5, with D uncertain. Germline lookup yields CDR1 MDHEN and CDR2 SYDVKM. This CDR3 has 14 amino acids. V was trimmed by 2 bases and J by 6 bases, leaving 11 bases between them. This CDR3 reads CASSLGLVLQPQHF. The CDR3 nucleotides are TGTGCCAGCAGTTTAGGACTGGTTCTTCAGCCCCAGCATTTT. Supplemented by reference TRBV28 and TRBJ1-5, the full variable domain reads DVKVTQSSRYLVKRTGEKVFLECVQDMDHENMFWYRQDPGLGLRLIYFSYDVKMKEKGDIPEGYSVSREKKERFSLILESASTNQTSMYLCASSLGLVLQPQHFGDGTRLSIL.

The rearrangement uses TRBV28 and TRBJ1-3; 7 nucleotides match TRBD1. With 5 bases clipped from V and 7 bases from J, the junction kept 14 bases outside the gene matches. The CDR3 loop spans 16 amino acids. Germline CDR1 reads MDHEN; CDR2 reads SYDVKM. CDR3 amino acids: CASSRLGGGQGNTIYF. The CDR3 DNA reads TGTGCCAGCAGTCGGCTCGGAGGGGGCCAGGGGAACACCATATATTTT.

CDR3 region: CAWRTGSSSYNEQFF. As DNA, the CDR3 is TGTGCCTGGAGGACGGGGAGCAGCTCCTACAATGAGCAGTTCTTC. The V gene is TRBV30, the J gene TRBJ2-1; possibly TRBD2 for D (5 bases). From germline, CDR1 is GTSNPN and CDR2 SVGIG (reference sequence). The CDR3 is made up of 15 amino acids. Trimming cost V 3 bases and J 0 bases, with 12 bases left between them.

This chain joins TRBV4-3 and TRBJ1-1, with D hard to call. Germline V CDR1 and CDR2: LGHNA, YSLEER. V lost 1 base and J 1 base, leaving 7 bases between the germline ends. The CDR3 length is 14 residues. CDR3 residues: CASSQAEGNTEAFF. The CDR3 nucleotides read TGCGCCAGCAGCCAAGCTGAAGGGAACACTGAAGCTTTCTTT.

The gene calls are TRBV7-2 and TRBJ2-1, with 12 bases aligning to TRBD2. The CDR3 contains 15 residues. The V gene end was trimmed by 5 bases and the J gene end by 4 bases; junction bases not matched to a gene: 3. The germline V gene has CDR1 SGHTA and CDR2 FQGNSA. The CDR3 loop is CASSPSGRAYNEQFF. Written as DNA, the CDR3 is TGTGCCAGCAGCCCTAGCGGGAGGGCATACAATGAGCAGTTCTTC.

This chain joins TRBV5-8 and TRBJ2-1; no definite D call. CDR3 length equals 13 residues. V lost 1 base and J lost 3, with 5 bases in between. Per germline, CDR1 SGHTS and CDR2 YDEGEE. CDR3 nucleotide sequence: TGTGCCAGCAGCTTGAACAGCTACAATGAGCAGTTCTTC. It yields the protein CASSLNSYNEQFF.

This clone was recorded only once. This rearrangement joins TRBV21-1 to TRBJ1-5. TRBV21-1 represents a pseudogene. The CDR3 is 19 amino acids. DNA for the CDR3: TGTGCCAGCAGCAAAGGCCAGGATGGAGATGAATTAGACAATCAGCCCCAGCATTTT. This gives the protein CASSKGQDGDELDNQPQHF.